The rows below give T cell receptor beta chains drawn from one sample of a study of cytomegalovirus exposure and HLA in healthy donors. The table came from immunoSEQ multiplex PCR; TCRdb's copy has only in-frame clones and leaves some out. The sample has 130,000 to 150,000 clones; 79% are singletons. The material sequenced was PBMCs. These receptors all come from a female donor in good health and CMV-seronegative. The CDR3 runs from the conserved cysteine through the conserved F or W. A D gene is named only where the DNA matches it firmly. The size of a clone is reported for some rows only, either as once, few or many, or as a class for expanded clones.

clone_size j_call v_call d_call cdr3_nt cdr3_aa
. TRBJ1-2 TRBV7-9 . TGTGCCAGCAGCTTAGAAGGGGGGGCGCGTGGCTACACCTTC CASSLEGGARGYTF
. TRBJ1-1 TRBV12-5 TRBD1 TGTGCTAGTGCCAAGGGGCAGGGGGGCACTGAAGCTTTCTTT CASAKGQGGTEAFF
. TRBJ1-1 TRBV10-3 TRBD1 TGTGCCATCCGACAGGGAAGAAACACTGAAGCTTTCTTT CAIRQGRNTEAFF
. TRBJ1-1 TRBV29-1 TRBD1 TGCAGCGTTGTTCCGGGACAGGGAGTCACTGAAGCTTTCTTT CSVVPGQGVTEAFF
. TRBJ2-7 TRBV7-9 TRBD2 TGTGCCAGCAGCAAGACTAGCGGAGCTATGTACGAGCAGTACTTC CASSKTSGAMYEQYF
. TRBJ1-1 TRBV15 . TGTGCCACCAGCAGCGGCATCATAGGGCGGAGGGGCACTGAAGCTTTCTTT CATSSGIIGRRGTEAFF
. TRBJ2-1 TRBV12-5 . TGTGCTAGTGGTCCCGCCATGAGGCCCAACGATGAGCAGTTCTTC CASGPAMRPNDEQFF
. TRBJ1-6 TRBV2 TRBD1 TGTGCCAGCAGGCGGCGAACAGGGGGTAATTCACCCCTCCACTTT CASRRRTGGNSPLHF
. TRBJ2-1 TRBV7-2 TRBD2 TGTGCCAGCAGCTCCCCCCCAGGACTAGCGGGGGGCTACAATGAGCAGTTCTTC CASSSPPGLAGGYNEQFF
. TRBJ2-7 TRBV6-5 . TGTGCCAGCTCGGACAGAGTCTACGAGCAGTACTTC CASSDRVYEQYF
. TRBJ2-3 TRBV5-1 . TGCGCCAGCAGCTTGGGAGGCAGCGGAGGAGATACGCAGTATTTT CASSLGGSGGDTQYF
. TRBJ2-7 TRBV7-2 . TGTGCCAGCAGCCAAGAGGCGGGTTACTCCTACGAGCAGTACTTC CASSQEAGYSYEQYF
few TRBJ1-1 TRBV29-1 TRBD1 TGCAGCGCCCTGACAGGGCGTGAAGCTTTCTTT CSALTGREAFF
. TRBJ2-5 TRBV9 . TGTGCCAGCAGCGTAAATACAGGACAAGAGACCCAGTACTTC CASSVNTGQETQYF
. TRBJ1-2 TRBV29-1 . TGCAGCGTTGGCGCAGGGGCCGACTATGGCTACACCTTC CSVGAGADYGYTF
. TRBJ2-1 TRBV9 TRBD2 TGTGCCAGCACGAGCGGGGGTTACAATGAGCAGTTCTTC CASTSGGYNEQFF
. TRBJ1-4 TRBV7-9 . TGTGCCAGCAGCCCACAGGGTCGGAGTAATGAAAAACTGTTTTTT CASSPQGRSNEKLFF
. TRBJ1-1 TRBV19 . TGTGCCAGTAGTATCCGCGGGAACACTGAAGCTTTCTTT CASSIRGNTEAFF
. TRBJ1-2 TRBV7-2 TRBD1 TGTGCCAGCAGCCCTAGGCCGTTTGGGACAGAACTCTATGGCTACACCTTC CASSPRPFGTELYGYTF
. TRBJ2-1 TRBV18 . TGTGCCAGCTCACAAGCCCTTTTTAGCGACTCCTACAATGAGCAGTTCTTC CASSQALFSDSYNEQFF
. TRBJ1-5 TRBV2 TRBD1 TGTGCCAGCATACCTCAGACAGGGGCCCAGCCCCAGCATTTT CASIPQTGAQPQHF
. TRBJ2-3 TRBV5-4 TRBD2 TGTGCCAGCAGCTTGGTTGCGGGAGGTAGAGATACGCAGTATTTT CASSLVAGGRDTQYF